The clone carrying this T cell receptor (beta chain) showed up just once. The sample belongs to a study of blood T cell repertoires in COVID-19. The V segment lost 3 bases and the J segment 5 bases; nucleotides outside the gene matches: 7. Germline CDR1 is KGHDR and CDR2 is SFDVKD. The CDR3 covers 17 residues. Under the authors' procedure: Quantification of nucleated cells was approximated via reference gene primer amplification. The protocol was immunoSEQ multiplex PCR, while the TCRdb copy is restricted to in-frame clones and leaves out a portion. D and trimming were read from the DNA, whereas the V and J calls and clone size are those reported in that table. This sample yields about 210,000 clones, of which around 82% are seen a single time; around 2.3% belongs to the top ten.

This sequence was found in a middle-aged woman with active or convalescent COVID-19. What was sequenced was peripheral blood. The chain joins TRBV24-1 to TRBJ2-3, with 13 bases matching TRBD2. In nucleotides, the CDR3 is TGTGCCACCAGTGATCCCGGACTAGCGGGAGTATTAGATACGCAGTATTTT. Protein product: CATSDPGLAGVLDTQYF.